This T cell receptor beta chain emerged from a study of blood T cell repertoires in COVID-19. Study in general: COVID-19 samples from acute and convalescent phases originated in the United States, Italy and Spain. The analysed material was cDNA or gDNA that came from T cells, B-cell-depleted T cells, or PBMCs.

Authors' analysis steps: Nucleated cell counts were estimated from reference gene primer amplification. This table comes from immunoSEQ multiplex PCR, and its TCRdb copy is limited to in-frame clones, with some not included. That table is the source of V, J and clone size, and D and trimming were worked out from the DNA. This table has 40,000 to 45,000 clones, roughly 90% appearing once. The CDR3 extends over 13 amino acids. Germline assignment: CDR1 MNHEY and CDR2 SVGAGI. V shed 6 bases and J 7 bases; nucleotides not matched to a gene: 2. This TCR was recovered from a man aged 50 or older with active COVID-19. The rearrangement joins TRBV6-5 to TRBJ2-3, with TRBD2 matching 12 bases. The sample taken for sequencing was peripheral blood. In DNA, the CDR3 is TGTGCCAGCAGACTAGCGGGAGGTCATACGCAGTATTTT. Amino acid sequence: CASRLAGGHTQYF.